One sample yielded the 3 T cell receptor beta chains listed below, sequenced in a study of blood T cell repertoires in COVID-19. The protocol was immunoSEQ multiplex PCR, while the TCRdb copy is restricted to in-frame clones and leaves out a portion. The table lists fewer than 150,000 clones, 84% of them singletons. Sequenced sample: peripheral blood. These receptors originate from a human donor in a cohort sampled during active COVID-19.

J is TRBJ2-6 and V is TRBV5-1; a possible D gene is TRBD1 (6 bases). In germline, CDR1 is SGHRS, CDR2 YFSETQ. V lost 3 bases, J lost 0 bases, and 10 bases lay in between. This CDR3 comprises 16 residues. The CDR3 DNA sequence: TGCGCCAGCAGCTATAGACAGGTCTCTGGGGCCAACGTCCTGACTTTC. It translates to CASSYRQVSGANVLTF. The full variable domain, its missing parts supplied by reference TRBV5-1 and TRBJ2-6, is KAGVTQTPRYLIKTRGQQVTLSCSPISGHRSVSWYQQTPGQGLQFLFEYFSETQRNKGNFPGRFSGRQFSNSRSEMNVSTLELGDSALYLCASSYRQVSGANVLTFGAGSRLTVL.

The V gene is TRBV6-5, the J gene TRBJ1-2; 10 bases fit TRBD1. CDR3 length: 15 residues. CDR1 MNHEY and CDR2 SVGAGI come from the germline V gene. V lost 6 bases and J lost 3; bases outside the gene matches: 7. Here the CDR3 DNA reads TGTGCCAGCAGGGACCGGGACAGGGGAGACTATGGCTACACCTTC. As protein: CASRDRDRGDYGYTF.

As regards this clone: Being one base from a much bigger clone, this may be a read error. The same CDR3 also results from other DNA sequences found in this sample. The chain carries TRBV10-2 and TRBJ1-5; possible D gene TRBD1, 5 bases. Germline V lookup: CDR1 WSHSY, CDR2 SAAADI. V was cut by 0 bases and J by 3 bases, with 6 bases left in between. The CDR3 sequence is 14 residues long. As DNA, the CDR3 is TGCGCCAGCAGTGAGTCGGGGCTCAATCAGCCCCAGCATTTT. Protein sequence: CASSESGLNQPQHF.